This TCR beta chain was sequenced in a study of post-analysis software for immune sequencing data. The study, taken as a whole, reports: About 5 TRBV segments were more frequent in patients than controls; TRBV5-6, TRBV5-1 and TRBV20-1 belonged to this group.

In regard to this clonotype: Its antigen remains unidentified.

The CDR3 is 14 residues long. Germline trimming cut 3 bases from V and 9 bases from J; bases unmatched to any gene: 3. The TCR beta cDNA libraries contained unique molecular identifiers. Between about 0.85 and 10 million T cells gave rise to around 500,000 cDNA molecules. MiXCR, run by TCRdb on the PCR reads, gives a single entry per CDR3 protein. There are more than 500,000 distinct CDR3 sequences in the sample; around a third occur only once, and approximately 6% lies in the top ten. The TCR sequence derives from a girl aged 2-17 years with multiple sclerosis. The chain carries TRBV12-3 or TRBV12-4 and TRBJ1-6; 9 positions match TRBD1. Sequenced: blood. The chain's CDR3 is CASSLTGGGSPLHF. The DNA for the CDR3 is TGTGCCAGCAGTTTGACAGGGGGGGGTTCACCCCTCCACTTT.